This T cell receptor (beta chain) is drawn from a study of T-cell memory formation after mild COVID-19. The wider study: Clustering of TCRs was largely donor specific. Findings of the study overall: Clones that contracted from day 15 to 85 were balanced CD4/CD8, while later expanders leaned CD4+. Pre-infection memory showed some responding clones, and this suggested that cross-reactive memory joined. Contracting CD4+ clones lay largely in CM and EM, with CD8+ ones residing in EMRA.

On this clonotype: Its antigen is not known.

J lost 9 bases, V lost 2 bases, and 7 bases had no gene match. The germline gives CDR1 KGHDR, CDR2 SFDVKD. CDR3 size: 15 residues. TCRdb redid the calling of the 5' RACE reads with MiXCR, one entry per CDR3 protein. The sample lists 190,000 or so distinct CDR3 sequences; about a fifth were seen once. The origin of this receptor is an adult woman who had mild COVID-19 (a few samples of this study predate the infection). Cell type and time point are not known. J is TRBJ2-1 and V is TRBV24-1; 9 bases map to TRBD2. Sequencing was performed on PBMCs or a T cell subset sorted from them (not recorded which). Written as DNA, the CDR3 is TGTGCCACCAGTGATTGGGCGGGGGGGCCAATTGAGCAGTTCTTC. It yields the protein CATSDWAGGPIEQFF.